This T cell receptor (beta chain) emerged from a study of blood T cell repertoires in COVID-19. Study-wide context: T cells, B-cell-depleted T cells, or PBMCs provided the cDNA or gDNA that served as material.

In germline, CDR1 is SGHRS, CDR2 YFSETQ. Trimming removed 3 bases from V and 0 bases from J; junction bases left unmatched: 4. The length of the CDR3 is 17 residues. Only in-frame clones appear in the TCRdb table, and some are missing; sequencing was by immunoSEQ multiplex PCR. This sample yields about 58,000 clones, of which over 75% are seen a single time; roughly an eighth belongs to the top ten. Sequenced material: peripheral blood. The sequence was collected from a woman aged 55-69 years with active COVID-19. The chain is built from TRBV5-1 and TRBJ2-5, with 14 nucleotides matching TRBD2. Written as DNA, the CDR3 is TGCGCCAGCAGCTCGGGACTAGCGGGGGCGAACCAAGAGACCCAGTACTTC. Translated: CASSSGLAGANQETQYF.